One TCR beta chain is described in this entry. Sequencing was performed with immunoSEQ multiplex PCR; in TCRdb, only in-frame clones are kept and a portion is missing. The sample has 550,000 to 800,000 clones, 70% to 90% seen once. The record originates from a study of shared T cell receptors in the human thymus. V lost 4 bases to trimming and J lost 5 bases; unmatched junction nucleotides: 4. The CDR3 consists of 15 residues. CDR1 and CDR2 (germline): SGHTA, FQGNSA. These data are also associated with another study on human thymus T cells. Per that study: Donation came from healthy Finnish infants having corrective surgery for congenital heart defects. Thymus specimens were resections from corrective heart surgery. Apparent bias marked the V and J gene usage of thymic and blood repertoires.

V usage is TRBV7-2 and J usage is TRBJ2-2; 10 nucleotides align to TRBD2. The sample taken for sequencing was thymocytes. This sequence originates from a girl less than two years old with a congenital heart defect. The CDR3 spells CASSYTSGTTGELFF. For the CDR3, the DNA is TGTGCCAGCAGCTATACTAGCGGGACTACCGGGGAGCTGTTTTTT.